Listed below are T cell receptor beta chains from one sample, sequenced in a study of cytomegalovirus exposure and HLA in healthy donors. The method was immunoSEQ multiplex PCR; TCRdb's version includes in-frame clones alone and lacks a portion of them. The record lists 85,000 or so clones, of which the ten most abundant hold 1.1%. What was sequenced was PBMCs. Source of these receptors: a woman aged 25-40 years in good health and CMV-seronegative. CDR3s include the opening cysteine and the closing phenylalanine or tryptophan. D genes are given only for firm matches.

TRBV6-1,14,TRBJ2-7,TRBD1,TGTGCCAGCAGGTTCGGACAGGGTGACTACGAGCAGTACTTC,CASRFGQGDYEQYF
TRBV19,16,TRBJ2-3,NA,TGTGCCAGTAGTATATCAGGGCCGGCTGGCACAGATACGCAGTATTTT,CASSISGPAGTDTQYF
TRBV29-1,15,TRBJ1-1,TRBD1,TGCAGCGTCGAAGGGGTACAGGGGAAGAACACTGAAGCTTTCTTT,CSVEGVQGKNTEAFF
TRBV19,15,TRBJ1-5,NA,TGTGCCAGTAGTAACAGGGCTGAGGGCAATCAGCCCCAGCATTTT,CASSNRAEGNQPQHF
TRBV13,15,TRBJ2-5,TRBD1,TGTGCCAGCAGCTTTACCTCGGACAGGTCGGAGACCCAGTACTTC,CASSFTSDRSETQYF
TRBV10-3,15,TRBJ2-1,NA,TGTGCCATCAGCGAGCCGACAGATCGCAACAATGAGCAGTTCTTC,CAISEPTDRNNEQFF
TRBV6-5,15,TRBJ1-1,TRBD1,TGTGCCAGCAGGAATAGTTTAGGACAGGGGCCTGAAGCTTTCTTT,CASRNSLGQGPEAFF
TRBV6-1,13,TRBJ1-5,TRBD1,TGTGCCAGCAGTGAACAGGGGGGAACGCCCCAGCATTTT,CASSEQGGTPQHF
TRBV6-1,15,TRBJ1-2,NA,TGTGCCAGCAGTGATTCGGACAGATATCTATCTGGCTACACCTTC,CASSDSDRYLSGYTF
TRBV30,13,TRBJ1-1,NA,TGTGCCTGGAGTGTCGGGGGGCTTGCTGAAGCTTTCTTT,CAWSVGGLAEAFF
TRBV30,13,TRBJ1-2,TRBD1,TGTGCCTGGAGCAAGACAGGGGGTTATGGCTACACCTTC,CAWSKTGGYGYTF
TRBV10-2,13,TRBJ2-7,TRBD2,TGCGCCAGCGGAAGTAGCGGGGGTAACGAGCAGTACTTC,CASGSSGGNEQYF
TRBV10-1,12,TRBJ2-7,TRBD1,TGCGCCAGCAGCAGGGACAGGGATGAGCAGTACTTC,CASSRDRDEQYF
TRBV25-1,14,TRBJ1-6,NA,TGTGCCAGCAGTGAATATCGTGACTCTTCACCCCTCCACTTT,CASSEYRDSSPLHF
TRBV30,14,TRBJ1-2,NA,TGTGCCTGGAGCCGGGTGGGGGAGGACTATGGCTACACCTTC,CAWSRVGEDYGYTF
TRBV11-3,16,TRBJ1-2,NA,TGTGCCAGCAGCTTATACAGGGCCAGGAACCACTATGGCTACACCTTC,CASSLYRARNHYGYTF
TRBV7-9,15,TRBJ1-1,TRBD1,TGTGCCAGCAGCGTAACAGGGGGCGCCGGCACTGAAGCTTTCTTT,CASSVTGGAGTEAFF
TRBV5-1,14,TRBJ2-1,NA,TGCGCCAGCAGCTTGGGGCCCTCCTACAATGAGCAGTTCTTC,CASSLGPSYNEQFF
TRBV19,15,TRBJ2-1,TRBD2,TGTGCCAGTAGTATGACTAGCGGGTCCTACAATGAGCAGTTCTTC,CASSMTSGSYNEQFF
TRBV18,17,TRBJ2-2,TRBD1,TGTGCCAGCTCACCACGAGGGACAGGGGGTAACACCGGGGAGCTGTTTTTT,CASSPRGTGGNTGELFF
TRBV19,12,TRBJ1-1,NA,TGTGCCAGCATGGCGGGTATGACTGAAGCTTTCTTT,CASMAGMTEAFF
TRBV29-1,15,TRBJ2-7,TRBD1,TGCAGCGTTAGCGCTTGGGGACAGGTCGCCTACGAGCAGTACTTC,CSVSAWGQVAYEQYF
TRBV18,14,TRBJ2-5,NA,TGTGCCAGCTCACCACGAACGGGGGAAGAGACCCAGTACTTC,CASSPRTGEETQYF
TRBV5-4,15,TRBJ2-6,NA,TGTGCCAGCAGCTCGAGGGACTCTGGGGCCAACGTCCTGACTTTC,CASSSRDSGANVLTF
TRBV5-6,13,TRBJ2-7,NA,TGTGCCAGCAGCTTAGACAGAGGCTACGAGCAGTACTTC,CASSLDRGYEQYF
TRBV4-2,15,TRBJ2-1,TRBD2,TGTGCCAGCAGCCAAGATCGGCTAGCGGGGGGTGAGCAGTTCTTC,CASSQDRLAGGEQFF
TRBV11-2,12,TRBJ2-1,NA,TGTGCCAGCGACAGCAGATACAATGAGCAGTTCTTC,CASDSRYNEQFF
TRBV10-3,17,TRBJ1-5,TRBD1,TGTGCCATCAGTGAGTCGACTGGGGGACAGGGTAATCAGCCCCAGCATTTT,CAISESTGGQGNQPQHF
TRBV11-1,14,TRBJ2-7,TRBD2,TGTGCCAGCAGCTTAGGGAGTAGCGGGAGCCAACAGTACTTC,CASSLGSSGSQQYF
TRBV13,14,TRBJ1-1,NA,TGTGCCAGCAGCCCCAGGTTGGGGAGCACTGAAGCTTTCTTT,CASSPRLGSTEAFF
TRBV7-8,15,TRBJ2-7,NA,TGTGCCAGCAGCTCGTTAGCGGTAAGCGCCTACGAGCAGTACTTC,CASSSLAVSAYEQYF
TRBV6-1,15,TRBJ2-7,NA,TGTGCCAGCAGTGTTTCCCGGGCAGGGTCAAACGAGCAGTACTTC,CASSVSRAGSNEQYF
TRBV5-1,16,TRBJ1-3,NA,TGCGCCAGCAGCCCCTCGGGCAGGGCAAGTGGAAACACCATATATTTT,CASSPSGRASGNTIYF
TRBV11-2,16,TRBJ2-1,TRBD2,TGTGCCAGCAGCTTACTAGCGGGACCGATCTACAATGAGCAGTTCTTC,CASSLLAGPIYNEQFF
TRBV19,14,TRBJ2-5,TRBD1,TGTGCCAGTAGTGTGGGACAGGAACACGAGACCCAGTACTTC,CASSVGQEHETQYF
TRBV5-6,18,TRBJ2-7,TRBD2,TGTGCCAGCAGCTTGGCCAAGAGCGGGGGGGCAGTATCCTACGAGCAGTACTTC,CASSLAKSGGAVSYEQYF
TRBV4-1,16,TRBJ2-7,TRBD1,TGCGCCAGCAGCCAAGTATCCGGGACAGGGAAATACGAGCAGTACTTC,CASSQVSGTGKYEQYF
TRBV5-1,17,TRBJ2-7,TRBD2,TGCGCCAGCAGCCAAGACCCTAGCGGGACTAAGGCCTACGAGCAGTACTTC,CASSQDPSGTKAYEQYF
TRBV13,15,TRBJ1-1,NA,TGTGCCAGCAGCACCTCCCCGGGGGTTAACACTGAAGCTTTCTTT,CASSTSPGVNTEAFF
TRBV7-2,15,TRBJ1-6,TRBD1,TGTGCCAGCAGCGGAGGGGGGACAGGGACTTCACCCCTCCACTTT,CASSGGGTGTSPLHF
TRBV7-9,15,TRBJ1-4,NA,TGTGCCAGCAGCCCCAAGGGAGGGTCAAAGGAAAAACTGTTTTTT,CASSPKGGSKEKLFF
TRBV6-1,16,TRBJ2-3,TRBD2,TGTGCCAGCAGTGCGTGGGGTCCTAGCGGGGATAATACGCAGTATTTT,CASSAWGPSGDNTQYF
TRBV7-9,14,TRBJ1-1,TRBD1,TGTGCCAGCAGCTGGACAGGGCCTGACACTGAAGCTTTCTTT,CASSWTGPDTEAFF
TRBV6-5,14,TRBJ2-7,NA,TGTGCCAGCAGTGCAGGAGGCCCGTTTGACGAGCAGTACTTC,CASSAGGPFDEQYF
TRBV5-4,15,TRBJ2-1,NA,TGTGCCAGCAGCTTGAGGGGTGGCTCCGACAATGAGCAGTTCTTC,CASSLRGGSDNEQFF
TRBV19,14,TRBJ1-5,NA,TGTGCCAGTAGTCCACGGGATAGCAATCAGCCCCAGCATTTT,CASSPRDSNQPQHF
TRBV30,13,TRBJ1-4,TRBD1,TGTGCCTGGACGACAGGGCCTAATGAAAAACTGTTTTTT,CAWTTGPNEKLFF
TRBV6-5,13,TRBJ1-2,NA,TGTGCCAGCAGTCCTTCAGTTAACTATGGCTACACCTTC,CASSPSVNYGYTF
TRBV29-1,12,TRBJ1-1,TRBD1,TGCAGCGCTCGACAGGGGGACACTGAAGCTTTCTTT,CSARQGDTEAFF
TRBV6-5,13,TRBJ1-1,NA,TGTGCCAGCAGTTACCGGGGAAGCACTGAAGCTTTCTTT,CASSYRGSTEAFF
TRBV5-1,16,TRBJ2-3,TRBD2,TGCGCCAGCAGCCCGGGGGGACTAGGAAGCACAGATACGCAGTATTTT,CASSPGGLGSTDTQYF
TRBV7-6,14,TRBJ2-7,TRBD1,TGTGCCAGCAGCTTAAGGACAGGGGCAAACGAGCAGTACTTC,CASSLRTGANEQYF
TRBV6-5,13,TRBJ1-2,TRBD1,TGTGCCAGCAGACGGGACAGGGGACGTGGCTACACCTTC,CASRRDRGRGYTF
TRBV7-6,15,TRBJ1-3,NA,TGTGCCAGCAGCGCCGACCGGAGCTCTGGAAACACCATATATTTT,CASSADRSSGNTIYF
TRBV21-1,15,TRBJ2-3,NA,TGTGCCAGCAGCAACCACAGGGGGCGTCACGATACGCAGTATTTT,CASSNHRGRHDTQYF
TRBV10-1,14,TRBJ2-7,NA,TGCGCCAGCAGTGAGGAGAACAGGCCCTACGAGCAGTACTTC,CASSEENRPYEQYF
TRBV19,18,TRBJ2-6,TRBD1,TGTGCCAGTAGTATTTGGGGACAGGGGACGCCTGGGGCCAACGTCCTGACTTTC,CASSIWGQGTPGANVLTF
TRBV2,12,TRBJ2-7,NA,TGTGCCAGCAGACGGGACAACGGCGAGCAGTACTTC,CASRRDNGEQYF